This T cell receptor (beta chain) comes out of a study of PD-1 blockade in mismatch repair-deficient tumors. Study in general: Patients had around 11 mismatch repair-deficient cancer types, all previously treated and progressing.

All patients were mismatch repair deficient, assessed by either PCR or immunohistochemistry. TCR sequencing covered a few patients who responded to pembrolizumab. The repertoire was sequenced with immunoSEQ multiplex PCR; TCRdb's copy has only in-frame clones and lacks some. The profile shows about 38,000 clones, about 85% of them singletons. Worth noting for this clone: Its matching antigen is unknown.

Broader study findings: Tumor-resident clones, often undetectable pretreatment in blood, expanded then contracted after pembrolizumab.

Germline CDR1 MDHEN, CDR2 SYDVKM. The CDR3 has 13 amino acids. V lost 3 bases to trimming and J lost 5 bases, with 10 bases between them. The chain has TRBV28 and TRBJ1-2; TRBD1 is a possible D gene (5 bases). This TCR was recovered from an adult with mismatch repair-deficient cancer. The source was peripheral blood, collected 4 weeks after starting pembrolizumab. CDR3 in DNA: TGTGCCAGCAGTTTGTACGGGGGTTATGGCTACACCTTC. This translates into CASSLYGGYGYTF.